These T cell receptor beta chains were read from a single sample in a study of T cells after yellow fever vaccination. TCRdb re-derived calls from the 5' RACE reads in MiXCR, one entry per CDR3 protein. This table has 100,000 to 150,000 distinct CDR3 sequences, under 8.5% appearing once. The specimen comprised CD4+ T cells sorted from PBMCs, sampled around 10 days after the first yellow fever vaccination. Every receptor here comes from a young man who received the YFV17D yellow fever vaccine. Each CDR3 is given with its conserved first and last residue. The D gene is left open where the match is weak. Clone size is not always given. Where it is, it says once, few, many or a class for expanded clones.

TRBV7-3	.	TRBJ1-1	many	17	TGTGCCAGCAGCTCCCTAGGGGAGAGGCCCATGAACACTGAAGCTTTCTTT	CASSSLGERPMNTEAFF
TRBV3-1	.	TRBJ1-2	.	14	TGTGCCAGCAGCCAAGTACCACTTAACTATGGCTACACCTTC	CASSQVPLNYGYTF
TRBV6-1	.	TRBJ2-3	many	16	TGTGCCAGCAGTGAAGACTCTGCGGGGGCCTTAGATACGCAGTATTTT	CASSEDSAGALDTQYF
TRBV24-1	.	TRBJ1-5	many	14	TGTGCCACCAGTGATACCACCCGCAATCAGCCCCAGCATTTT	CATSDTTRNQPQHF
TRBV4-3	.	TRBJ1-5	.	16	TGCGCCAGCAGCCAGGATTTGGGGGGAGCGGATCAGCCCCAGCATTTT	CASSQDLGGADQPQHF
TRBV7-8	.	TRBJ2-2	few	12	TGTGCCAGCAGCTTAGCGCACGGGGAGCTGTTTTTT	CASSLAHGELFF
TRBV12-3/TRBV12-4	.	TRBJ2-3	many	13	TGTGCCAGCAGTTTGGGAGCGGTAGATACGCAGTATTTT	CASSLGAVDTQYF
TRBV5-1	.	TRBJ2-2	many	13	TGCGCCAGCAGCTTCGGGACCACCGGGGAGCTGTTTTTT	CASSFGTTGELFF
TRBV6-2/TRBV6-3	TRBD1	TRBJ1-6	few	14	TGTGCCAGCAGTCCGACAGGGAATGAATCACCCCTCCACTTT	CASSPTGNESPLHF
TRBV3-1	.	TRBJ1-6	many	16	TGTGCCAGCAGCCATGGCTGGGGCAGAAATAATTCACCCCTCCACTTT	CASSHGWGRNNSPLHF
TRBV4-3	.	TRBJ1-6	.	13	TGCGCCAGTGCAAGGGGGTCTGATTCACCCCTCCACTTT	CASARGSDSPLHF
TRBV3-1	.	TRBJ1-1	many	13	TGTGCCAGCAGCACAGACGGGGACACTGAAGCTTTCTTT	CASSTDGDTEAFF
TRBV15	.	TRBJ1-2	few	14	TGTGCCACCAGCAGAGATAATGGAAACTATGGCTACACCTTC	CATSRDNGNYGYTF
TRBV6-5	.	TRBJ1-1	many	12	TGTGCCAGCCACGAAGGGGATAAGGTGACTTTCTTT	CASHEGDKVTFF